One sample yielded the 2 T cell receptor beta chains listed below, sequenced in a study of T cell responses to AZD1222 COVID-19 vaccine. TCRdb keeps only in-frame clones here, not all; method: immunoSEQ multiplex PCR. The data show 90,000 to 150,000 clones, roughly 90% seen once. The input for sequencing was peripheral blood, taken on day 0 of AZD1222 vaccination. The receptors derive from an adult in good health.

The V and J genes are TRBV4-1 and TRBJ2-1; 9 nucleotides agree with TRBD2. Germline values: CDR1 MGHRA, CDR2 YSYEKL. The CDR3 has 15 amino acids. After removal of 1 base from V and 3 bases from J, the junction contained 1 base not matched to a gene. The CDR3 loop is CASSQGTSDYNEQFF. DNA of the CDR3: TGCGCCAGCAGCCAAGGGACTAGCGACTACAATGAGCAGTTCTTC.

This CDR3 is CASSERRKNTEAFF. CDR3 sequence (DNA): TGTGCCAGCAGTGAGCGACGGAAGAACACTGAAGCTTTCTTT. This chain connects TRBV6-1 to TRBJ1-1; D not resolved. The V end lost 3 bases, the J end lost 1 base, and 9 bases lay between the germline ends. This CDR3 has 14 amino acids. Germline V lookup: CDR1 MNHNS, CDR2 SASEGT.